This T cell receptor (beta chain) was observed in a study of regulatory T cells in long-lasting Graves disease. Background on the study: The study enrolled newly diagnosed Graves' patients on antithyroid drugs under 3 months.

The time point is: newly diagnosed GD, antithyroid drugs for less than 3 months. Scientists built the TCR library using RNA that was extracted from PBMCs. The CDR3 covers 15 residues. Germline values: CDR1 LNHDA, CDR2 SQIVND (reference sequence). V lost 3 bases, J lost 0 bases, and 10 bases lay in between. Investigators prepared the TCR beta libraries by applying iRepertoire HTBI primers and Arm-PCR of CDR3 regions. Each CDR3 protein gets one entry after TCRdb re-called the multiplex PCR reads with MiXCR. The sample holds approximately 540,000 distinct CDR3 sequences, more than 10% seen once. Overall study results and limits: Accuracy might have suffered from few samples. It was in persistent disease that TRBV28, TRBJ1-2 and TRBJ2-5 were favored.

This clonotype was detected many times. Its cognate antigen is unknown. The sample was also linked to a second study, of T cells in Graves' hyperthyroidism and ophthalmopathy. Per that study: Among clonotypes expanded in thyroid above 0.001, most were also found in blood.

This sequence joins TRBV19 and TRBJ2-3; no firm D call. Sample: peripheral blood mononuclear cells (PBMCs), taken at new diagnosis, from a patient treated with antithyroid drugs. This sequence was found in a woman in her twenties or thirties with Graves disease. CDR3 in DNA: TGTGCCAGTAGTATCCTAGGTACTAGCACAGATACGCAGTATTTT. Protein: CASSILGTSTDTQYF. The variable domain in full, completed from reference TRBV19 and TRBJ2-3, reads DGGITQSPKYLFRKEGQNVTLSCEQNLNHDAMYWYRQDPGQGLRLIYYSQIVNDFQKGDIAEGYSVSREKKESFPLTVTSAQKNPTAFYLCASSILGTSTDTQYFGPGTRLTVL.